Listed here is a single T cell receptor (beta chain). Its antigen is as yet unknown. The source of the sample is a study of post-analysis software for immune sequencing data. Study as a whole: In terms of disease course, relapsing-remitting, secondary progressive and progressive-relapsing multiple sclerosis were included. The study's findings and limits: Batch-matched samples strongly co-clustered by F measure. Patients showed TRBV5-6, TRBV5-1 and TRBV20-1 among five TRBV segments more frequent than in controls. For normalized Chao1 diversity, multiple sclerosis patients scored significantly lower than controls did.

Every TCR beta cDNA library bore unique molecular identifiers. Starting from approximately 1 to 10 million T cells, the study yielded about half a million cDNA molecules. Using its own MiXCR run on the PCR reads, TCRdb lists one record per CDR3 protein. The sample consists of approximately 770,000 distinct CDR3 sequences, about 45% of them appearing once. The CDR3 runs to 18 residues. Germline V gene lookup returns CDR1 MDHEN and CDR2 SYDVKM. With V trimmed by 4 bases and J by 1 base, 11 bases remained unmatched. This clonotype was obtained from a girl between 10 and 17 years old with multiple sclerosis. Sequenced input: blood. This chain uses TRBV28 with TRBJ2-7; 12 bases are shared with TRBD2. CDR3: CASSSLLLAGGPSYEQYF. In nucleotides, the CDR3 is TGTGCCAGCAGTTCACTACTTCTAGCGGGAGGGCCTTCCTACGAGCAGTACTTC.